These 23 T cell receptor beta chains were sequenced from one sample in a study of T-cell memory formation after mild COVID-19. Using its own MiXCR run on the 5' RACE reads, TCRdb lists one record per CDR3 protein. Here the sample spans approximately 180,000 distinct CDR3 sequences, under 20% being singletons. The sample was PBMCs or a T cell subset sorted from them (not recorded which). These receptors originate from an adult woman who had mild COVID-19 (a few samples of this study predate the infection). Cell type and time point are not known.

The chain is built from TRBV5-1 and TRBJ2-7; D is possibly TRBD1 (7 bases). Trimming shortened V by 6 bases and J by 4 bases, and 17 bases separated the two germline ends. Germline-derived CDR1 and CDR2 are SGHRS and YFSETQ. The CDR3 spans 14 residues. In DNA form, the CDR3 reads TGCGCCAGCACCCCAGGGGGGTCCGTATACGAGCAGTACTTC. This gives the protein CASTPGGSVYEQYF.

The J gene is TRBJ2-7, the V gene TRBV4-2; 8 bases fit TRBD2. Germline assignment: CDR1 LGHNA and CDR2 YNFKEQ. J was trimmed by 2 bases and V by 0 bases; bases with no gene match: 6. The CDR3 totals 16 residues. The CDR3 loop is CASSQDRVAGPYEQYF. CDR3 nucleotides: TGTGCCAGCAGCCAAGATCGAGTAGCGGGACCCTACGAGCAGTACTTC.

The chain employs TRBV7-3 and TRBJ1-1; D might be TRBD1 (6 bases). Per the germline V gene, CDR1 is SGHTA and CDR2 is FQGTGA. The CDR3 consists of 12 residues. V dropped 11 bases and J dropped 0 bases, with 10 bases sitting between them. CDR3 bases: TGTGCCTACAGGGCAATGAACACTGAAGCTTTCTTT. It yields the protein CAYRAMNTEAFF.

The V gene is TRBV12-3 or TRBV12-4, the J gene TRBJ1-1; D is undetermined. The CDR3 has 11 amino acids. The germline V and J ends were trimmed by 8 bases and 4 bases, with 8 bases remaining between them. CDR3 protein: CASSSGTEAFF. The CDR3 nucleotides read TGTGCCAGCTCCTCCGGCACTGAAGCTTTCTTT.

This clonotype has a handful of counts. J is TRBJ2-6 and V is TRBV27, with 8 positions matching TRBD1. V trimming: 6 bases; J trimming: 2 bases; junction bases outside the gene matches: 6. The CDR3 consists of 16 residues. Germline assignment: CDR1 MNHEY and CDR2 SMNVEV (reference sequence). The CDR3 DNA is TGTGCCAGCAGGACACAGGGGGGCACTGGGGCCAACGTCCTGACTTTC. This translates into CASRTQGGTGANVLTF.

This clonotype was detected ten times or more. The V and J genes are TRBV7-8 and TRBJ1-6; tentative D call: TRBD1 (6 bases). The CDR3 is 15 amino acids. V was trimmed by 3 bases and J by 7 bases, leaving 13 bases between them. Germline V lookup: CDR1 SGHVS, CDR2 FQNEAQ. DNA of the CDR3: TGTGCCAGCAGCTTCGGGGGCGACAGGAATTCACCCCTCCACTTT. Protein: CASSFGGDRNSPLHF.

This clonotype was picked up a small number of times. The rearrangement links TRBV9 to TRBJ2-1; 11 bases match TRBD1. This CDR3 spans 18 amino acids. Germline loops: CDR1 SGDLS, CDR2 YYNGEE. V dropped 4 bases and J dropped 1; count of bases not matched to a gene: 10. The DNA of the CDR3 is TGTGCCAGCAGCCCTGGAGGACAGGGGGCTTGGTCCTACAATGAGCAGTTCTTC. Protein sequence: CASSPGGQGAWSYNEQFF.

This clonotype appeared a few times. This chain uses TRBV28 with TRBJ1-5; TRBD1 matches 7 bases. The junction had 8 bases not matched to a gene; V was cut back by 6 bases and J by 0 bases. Per germline, CDR1 MDHEN and CDR2 SYDVKM. The CDR3 length is 16 residues. Written as DNA, the CDR3 is TGTGCCAGCAGCCCCCCGGGACAGCTTAGCAATCAGCCCCAGCATTTT. Residues: CASSPPGQLSNQPQHF.

V usage is TRBV5-1 and J usage is TRBJ2-7; 7 bases map to TRBD1. The CDR3 runs to 14 residues. Trimming at V came to 4 bases and at J to 7 bases, leaving 11 bases not matched to a gene. The germline CDR1 and CDR2 sequences are SGHRS and YFSETQ. The CDR3 loop reads CASSGTAPPREQYF. CDR3 DNA: TGCGCCAGCAGCGGGACAGCCCCTCCTAGAGAGCAGTACTTC.

This clonotype showed up just a few times. V and J are TRBV20-1 and TRBJ1-1, with TRBD1 as a possible D gene (5 bases). Trimming cost V 5 bases and J 0 bases, with 10 bases left between them. This CDR3 spans 13 amino acids. CDR1 and CDR2 from the germline V gene are DFQATT and SNEGSKA (reference sequence). The CDR3 DNA follows: TGCAGTGCTTCCAGGGATATGAACACTGAAGCTTTCTTT. Encoded protein: CSASRDMNTEAFF.

J is TRBJ2-1 and V is TRBV20-1; D is perhaps TRBD2 (6 bases). Deletions cut 6 bases from V and 8 bases from J, with 17 bases between. Germline V gene data show CDR1 as DFQATT and CDR2 as SNEGSKA (reference sequence). The CDR3 consists of 13 residues. DNA for the CDR3: TGCAGTGCGGGGCTGCGTCGCGGGGATGAGCAGTTCTTC. Residues: CSAGLRRGDEQFF.

This clonotype was counted only a few times. The rearrangement links TRBV14 to TRBJ2-1; 9 bases line up with TRBD2. The trim removed 1 base at V and 8 bases at J, leaving 15 bases unmatched. The CDR3 has 18 residues. Germline CDR1 is SGHDN and CDR2 is FVKESK. The DNA of the CDR3 is TGTGCCAGCAGCCAAGCTGGTCGGACTAGCGTGCGTTGGGATGAGCAGTTCTTC. Protein product: CASSQAGRTSVRWDEQFF.

The V gene is TRBV4-3, the J gene TRBJ2-1, with TRBD1 matching over 9 bases. The CDR3 runs to 16 residues. Trimming took 4 bases from V and 6 from J; bases not matched to a gene: 10. Germline V gene sequence: CDR1 LGHNA, CDR2 YSLEER. The CDR3 region has the DNA TGCGCCAGCAGCCGAGGACAGGGGTTTGTGAGCAATGAGCAGTTCTTC. Translated: CASSRGQGFVSNEQFF.

The V gene is TRBV7-3, the J gene TRBJ2-3; 8 bases agree with TRBD2. The CDR3 sequence is 16 residues long. V dropped 0 bases and J dropped 0; count of bases not matched to a gene: 2. Germline CDR1 reads SGHTA; CDR2 reads FQGTGA. This chain's CDR3 is CASSLTSGASTDTQYF. As DNA, the CDR3 is TGTGCCAGCAGCTTAACTAGCGGGGCTAGCACAGATACGCAGTATTTT.

The rearrangement links TRBV6-6 to TRBJ1-2; 9 nucleotides align to TRBD1. J was trimmed by 4 bases and V by 8 bases; bases with no gene match: 8. CDR3 length equals 14 residues. In germline, CDR1 is MNHNY, CDR2 SVGAGI (reference sequence). The CDR3 DNA is TGTGCCAGCTTACGGGACAGGGATGCCTATGGCTACACCTTC. The encoded protein is CASLRDRDAYGYTF.

The chain joins TRBV5-1 to TRBJ2-2; 7 bases line up with TRBD2. The CDR3 is 16 residues long. CDR1 and CDR2 (germline): SGHRS, YFSETQ. V trimming: 4 bases; J trimming: 1 base; junction bases outside the gene matches: 7. The CDR3 region has the DNA TGCGCCAGCAGCCCGAGGGCGGGGGTGAACACCGGGGAGCTGTTTTTT. It encodes CASSPRAGVNTGELFF.

This clonotype has only a few counts. The chain has TRBV7-6 and TRBJ1-3; the match to TRBD1 covers 9 bases. Germline CDR1 SGHVS, CDR2 FNYEAQ. This CDR3 comprises 17 residues. The J segment lost 5 bases and the V segment lost 5 bases, leaving 13 bases of the junction unmatched. DNA of the CDR3: TGTGCCAGCAGCGCAATACCGGGACAGGGAGGTCGAAACACCATATATTTT. The encoded protein is CASSAIPGQGGRNTIYF.

This clonotype was detected only a few times. The rearrangement joins TRBV7-8 to TRBJ1-5; 9 nucleotides line up with TRBD1. Germline V CDR1 and CDR2: SGHVS, FQNEAQ. CDR3 length: 15 residues. With V trimmed by 5 bases and J by 4 bases, 6 bases remained unmatched. The CDR3 sequence: CASSAGTGRNQPQHF. As DNA, the CDR3 is TGTGCCAGCAGCGCTGGGACAGGGAGAAATCAGCCCCAGCATTTT.

The rearrangement links TRBV7-9 to TRBJ2-7; D is perhaps TRBD1 or TRBD2 (5 bases each). The CDR3 runs 14 residues. The V gene's germline CDR1 is SEHNR and CDR2 FQNEAQ (reference sequence). Trimming took off 5 bases at V and 2 bases at J, with 13 bases between the two ends. Here the CDR3 reads CASSRGTDTYEQYF. CDR3 DNA: TGTGCCAGCAGCCGAGGGACGGACACCTACGAGCAGTACTTC.

The V call is TRBV6-5, the J call TRBJ2-5; no reliable D call. This CDR3 is 13 amino acids long. The germline gives CDR1 MNHEY, CDR2 SVGAGI. V was shortened by 6 bases and J by 2 bases, with 10 bases between the two germline ends. In DNA, the CDR3 is TGTGCCAGCAGCAGAGCCCCACAAGAGACCCAGTACTTC. It encodes CASSRAPQETQYF.

The V gene is TRBV5-5, the J gene TRBJ2-2, with D hard to call. V was cut by 0 bases and J by 0 bases, with 12 bases left in between. CDR1 and CDR2 from the germline V gene are SGHKS and YYEKEE (reference sequence). This CDR3 region has 17 residues. The CDR3 region is CASSLELVTPNTGELFF. The DNA for the CDR3 is TGTGCCAGCAGCTTGGAGTTAGTGACGCCGAACACCGGGGAGCTGTTTTTT.

This clonotype has more than one count but fewer than ten. The chain employs TRBV15 and TRBJ1-4; the D gene is possibly TRBD1 (6 bases). The CDR3 sequence is 14 residues long. Trimming pared 1 base from V and 4 bases from J, leaving 7 bases between. The germline V gene encodes CDR1 LNHNV and CDR2 YYDKDF (reference sequence). CDR3 residues: CATSRAQGNEKLFF. DNA of the CDR3: TGTGCCACCAGCAGAGCACAGGGTAATGAAAAACTGTTTTTT.

The rearrangement links TRBV3-1 to TRBJ1-1; unclear D gene. This CDR3 contains 11 residues. Germline loops: CDR1 LGHDT, CDR2 YNNKEL (reference sequence). The V end lost 1 base, the J end lost 11 bases, and 8 bases lay between the germline ends. The CDR3 DNA reads TGTGCCAGCAGCCAAGGTTTTTCGGCTTTCTTT. Translated: CASSQGFSAFF.